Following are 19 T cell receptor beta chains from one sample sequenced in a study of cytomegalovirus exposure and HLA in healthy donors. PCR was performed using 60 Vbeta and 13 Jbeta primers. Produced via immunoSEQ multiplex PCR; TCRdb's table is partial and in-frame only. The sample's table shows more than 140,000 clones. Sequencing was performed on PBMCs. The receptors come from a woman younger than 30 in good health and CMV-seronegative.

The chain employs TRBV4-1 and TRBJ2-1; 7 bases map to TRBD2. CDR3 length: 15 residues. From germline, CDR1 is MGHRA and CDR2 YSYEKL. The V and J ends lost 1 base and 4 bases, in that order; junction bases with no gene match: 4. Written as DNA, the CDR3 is TGCGCCAGCAGCCAAGTCGGGGGAGGGTACAATGAGCAGTTCTTC. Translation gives CASSQVGGGYNEQFF.

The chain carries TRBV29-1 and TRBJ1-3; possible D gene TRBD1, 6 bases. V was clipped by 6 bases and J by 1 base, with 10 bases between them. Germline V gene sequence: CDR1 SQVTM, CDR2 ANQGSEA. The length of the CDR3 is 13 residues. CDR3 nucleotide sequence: TGCAGCGTACGGGGGGCATCTGGAAACACCATATATTTT. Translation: CSVRGASGNTIYF.

Here the CDR3 DNA reads TGTGCCACAGGGGTTGGCTATGGCTACACCTTC. As protein: CATGVGYGYTF. V and J are TRBV15 and TRBJ1-2, with D perhaps TRBD1 (5 bases). The CDR3 runs 11 residues. Germline values: CDR1 LNHNV, CDR2 YYDKDF (reference sequence). V shed 9 bases and J shed 4 bases, with 9 bases lying between them.

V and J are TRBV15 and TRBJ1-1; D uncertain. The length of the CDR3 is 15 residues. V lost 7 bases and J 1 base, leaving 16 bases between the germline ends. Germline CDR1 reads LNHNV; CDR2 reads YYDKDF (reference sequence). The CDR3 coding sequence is TGTGCCACCATTTCATCAGGCCGGTGGAACACTGAAGCTTTCTTT. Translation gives CATISSGRWNTEAFF.

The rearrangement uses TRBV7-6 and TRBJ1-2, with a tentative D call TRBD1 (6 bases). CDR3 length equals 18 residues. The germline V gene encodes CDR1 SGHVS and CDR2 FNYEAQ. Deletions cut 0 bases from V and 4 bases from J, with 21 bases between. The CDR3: CASSLAEAGVGTSYGYTF. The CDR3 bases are TGTGCCAGCAGCTTAGCGGAAGCAGGGGTCGGTACAAGCTATGGCTACACCTTC.

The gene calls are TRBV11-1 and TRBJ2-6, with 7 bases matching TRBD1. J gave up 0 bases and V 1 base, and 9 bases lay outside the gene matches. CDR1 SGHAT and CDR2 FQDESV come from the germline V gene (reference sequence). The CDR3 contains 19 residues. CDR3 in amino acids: CASSLGRQGSSSGANVLTF. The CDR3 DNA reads TGTGCCAGCAGCTTAGGGCGACAGGGCTCCAGCTCTGGGGCCAACGTCCTGACTTTC.

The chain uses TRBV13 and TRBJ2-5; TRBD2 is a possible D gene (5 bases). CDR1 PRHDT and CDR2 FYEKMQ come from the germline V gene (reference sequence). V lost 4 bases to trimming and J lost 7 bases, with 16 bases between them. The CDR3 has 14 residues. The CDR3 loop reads CASSSREMYRTQYF. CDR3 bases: TGTGCCAGCAGCTCCCGGGAAATGTATCGGACCCAGTACTTC.

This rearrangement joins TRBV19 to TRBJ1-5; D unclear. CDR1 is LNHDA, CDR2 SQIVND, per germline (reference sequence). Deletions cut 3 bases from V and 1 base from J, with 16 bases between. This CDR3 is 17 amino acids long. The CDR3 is CASSILLPGWSNQPQHF. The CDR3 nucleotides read TGTGCCAGTAGTATCCTTCTGCCGGGGTGGAGCAATCAGCCCCAGCATTTT. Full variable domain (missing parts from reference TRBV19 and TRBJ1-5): DGGITQSPKYLFRKEGQNVTLSCEQNLNHDAMYWYRQDPGQGLRLIYYSQIVNDFQKGDIAEGYSVSREKKESFPLTVTSAQKNPTAFYLCASSILLPGWSNQPQHFGDGTRLSIL.

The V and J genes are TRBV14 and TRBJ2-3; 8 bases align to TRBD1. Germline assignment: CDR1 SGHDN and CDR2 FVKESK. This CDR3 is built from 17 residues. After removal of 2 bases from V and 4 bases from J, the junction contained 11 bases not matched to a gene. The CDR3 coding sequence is TGTGCCAGCAGCCAATGGGGACAGGCCCTTGGGGCAGATACGCAGTATTTT. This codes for CASSQWGQALGADTQYF.

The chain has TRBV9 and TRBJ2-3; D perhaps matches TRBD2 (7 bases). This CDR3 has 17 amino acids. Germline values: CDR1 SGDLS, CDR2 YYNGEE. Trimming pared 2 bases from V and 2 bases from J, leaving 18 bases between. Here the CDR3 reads CASSVSGASGDTDTQYF. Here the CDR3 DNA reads TGTGCCAGCAGCGTCTCAGGGGCTAGCGGAGACACAGATACGCAGTATTTT. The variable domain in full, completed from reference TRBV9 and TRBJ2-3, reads DSGVTQTPKHLITATGQRVTLRCSPRSGDLSVYWYQQSLDQGLQFLIQYYNGEERAKGNILERFSAQQFPDLHSELNLSSLELGDSALYFCASSVSGASGDTDTQYFGPGTRLTVL.

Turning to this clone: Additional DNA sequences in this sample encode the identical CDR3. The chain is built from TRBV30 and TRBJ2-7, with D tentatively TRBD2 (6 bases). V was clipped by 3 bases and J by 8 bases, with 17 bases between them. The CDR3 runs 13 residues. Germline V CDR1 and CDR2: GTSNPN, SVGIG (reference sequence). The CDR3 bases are TGTGCCTGGAGGCTAGCAGGAGGGGATAAGCAGTACTTC. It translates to CAWRLAGGDKQYF.

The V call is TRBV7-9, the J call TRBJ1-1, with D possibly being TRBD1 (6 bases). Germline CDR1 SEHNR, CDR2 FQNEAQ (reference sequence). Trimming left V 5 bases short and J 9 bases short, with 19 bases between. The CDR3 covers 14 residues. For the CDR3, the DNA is TGTGCCAGCAGCGTCCTGGGACAAGGGGGACAAGCTTTCTTT. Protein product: CASSVLGQGGQAFF. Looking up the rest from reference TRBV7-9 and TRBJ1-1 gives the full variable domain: DTGVSQNPRHKITKRGQNVTFRCDPISEHNRLYWYRQTLGQGPEFLTYFQNEAQLEKSRLLSDRFSAERPKGSFSTLEIQRTEQGDSAMYLCASSVLGQGGQAFFGQGTRLTVV.

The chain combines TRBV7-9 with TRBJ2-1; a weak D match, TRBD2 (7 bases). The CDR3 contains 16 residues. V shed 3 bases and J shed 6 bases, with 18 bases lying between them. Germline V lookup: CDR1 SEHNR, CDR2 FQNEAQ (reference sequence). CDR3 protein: CASSLWGGGRSNEQFF. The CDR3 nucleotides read TGTGCCAGCAGCTTGTGGGGGGGCGGGAGAAGCAATGAGCAGTTCTTC.

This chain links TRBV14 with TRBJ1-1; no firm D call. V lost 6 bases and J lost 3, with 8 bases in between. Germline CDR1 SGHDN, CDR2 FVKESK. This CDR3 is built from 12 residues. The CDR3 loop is CASSLPYTEAFF. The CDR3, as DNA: TGTGCCAGCAGTCTCCCGTACACTGAAGCTTTCTTT. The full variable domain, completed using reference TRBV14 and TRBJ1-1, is EAGVTQFPSHSVIEKGQTVTLRCDPISGHDNLYWYRRVMGKEIKFLLHFVKESKQDESGMPNNRFLAERTGGTYSTLKVQPAELEDSGVYFCASSLPYTEAFFGQGTRLTVV.

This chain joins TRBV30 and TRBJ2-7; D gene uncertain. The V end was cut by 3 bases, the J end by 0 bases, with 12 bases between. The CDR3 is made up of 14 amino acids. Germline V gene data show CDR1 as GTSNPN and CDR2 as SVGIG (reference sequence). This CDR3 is CAWSWAISSYEQYF. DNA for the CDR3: TGTGCCTGGAGCTGGGCTATTAGCTCCTACGAGCAGTACTTC.

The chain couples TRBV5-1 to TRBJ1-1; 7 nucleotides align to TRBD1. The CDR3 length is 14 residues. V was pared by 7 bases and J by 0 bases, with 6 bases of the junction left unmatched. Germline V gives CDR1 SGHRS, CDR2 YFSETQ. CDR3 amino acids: CASGQTGMNTEAFF. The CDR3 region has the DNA TGCGCCAGCGGTCAGACAGGGATGAACACTGAAGCTTTCTTT.

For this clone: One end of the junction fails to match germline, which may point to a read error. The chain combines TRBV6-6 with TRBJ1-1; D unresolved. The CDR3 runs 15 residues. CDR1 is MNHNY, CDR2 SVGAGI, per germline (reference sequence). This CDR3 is CASKVQPKQNTEAFF. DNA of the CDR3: TGTGCCAGCAAGGTCCAGCCAAAACAGAACACTGAAGCTTTCTTC.

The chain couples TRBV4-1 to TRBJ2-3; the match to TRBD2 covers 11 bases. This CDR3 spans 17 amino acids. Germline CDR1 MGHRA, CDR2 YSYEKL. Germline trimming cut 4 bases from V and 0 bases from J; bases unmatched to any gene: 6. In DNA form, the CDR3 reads TGCGCCAGCAGCCTCATAGCGGGAGGGATTAGCACAGATACGCAGTATTTT. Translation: CASSLIAGGISTDTQYF.

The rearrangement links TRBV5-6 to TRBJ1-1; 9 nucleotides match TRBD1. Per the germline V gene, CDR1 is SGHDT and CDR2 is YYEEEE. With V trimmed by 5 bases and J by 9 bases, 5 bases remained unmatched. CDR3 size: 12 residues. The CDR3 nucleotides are TGTGCCAGCAGGGGACAGGGACCCCAAGCTTTCTTT. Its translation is CASRGQGPQAFF.